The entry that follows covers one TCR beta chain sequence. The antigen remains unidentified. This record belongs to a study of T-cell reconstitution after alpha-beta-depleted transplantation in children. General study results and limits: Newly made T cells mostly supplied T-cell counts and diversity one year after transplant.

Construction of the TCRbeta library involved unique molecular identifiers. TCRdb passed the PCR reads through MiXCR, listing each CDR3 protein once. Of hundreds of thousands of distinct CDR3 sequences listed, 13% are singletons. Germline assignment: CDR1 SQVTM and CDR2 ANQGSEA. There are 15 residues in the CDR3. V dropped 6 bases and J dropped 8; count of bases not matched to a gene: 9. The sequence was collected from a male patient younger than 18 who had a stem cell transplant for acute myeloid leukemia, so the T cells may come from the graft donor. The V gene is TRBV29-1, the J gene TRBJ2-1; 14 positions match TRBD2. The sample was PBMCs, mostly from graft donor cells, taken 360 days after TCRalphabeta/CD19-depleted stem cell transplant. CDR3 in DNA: TGCAGCGTCGGTGGGACTAGCGGGAGCCTCCATGAGCAGTTCTTC. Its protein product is CSVGGTSGSLHEQFF.